This T cell receptor beta chain was identified during a study of blood T cells in healthy people across ages. Points from the study as a whole: Measured against age, TCR beta diversity per million T cells decreased in a roughly linear manner. No one knew whether donors had CMV, which possibly confounded expanded clonotype changes.

Then a second PCR, running roughly 7 to 11 cycles, was carried out with a sample-barcoded 5' primer and a J-beta primer mix. One entry per CDR3 protein, called by TCRdb with MiXCR from the 5' RACE reads. The profile shows about 840,000 distinct CDR3 sequences, about 29% of them singletons. Per the germline V gene, CDR1 is SGHTA and CDR2 is FQGNSA. Trimming took 5 bases from V and 1 from J, leaving 14 bases between them. This CDR3 contains 15 residues. This clonotype was recorded at least ten times. Its antigen is unknown. The sample was also reused in another study, on T cells of mothers and their children. That source adds: Researchers report slightly higher, though non-significant, overlap in related mother-child pairs than in unrelated pairs.

The chain uses TRBV7-2 and TRBJ1-1; D is uncertain. The receptor comes from a woman between 40 and 50 years old in good health. The sequenced material came from blood. The CDR3 is CASSTIQGSNTEAFF. In nucleotides, the CDR3 is TGTGCCAGCAGCACCATCCAAGGGTCGAACACTGAAGCTTTCTTT. The entire variable domain, with the rest obtained from reference TRBV7-2 and TRBJ1-1, is as follows: GAGVSQSPSNKVTEKGKDVELRCDPISGHTALYWYRQSLGQGLEFLIYFQGNSAPDKSGLPSDRFSAERTGGSVSTLTIQRTQQEDSAVYLCASSTIQGSNTEAFFGQGTRLTVV.